This record concerns one T cell receptor (beta chain) sequence. Its antigen is undetermined. CDR1 and CDR2 (germline): SGHTA, FQGNSA. The V gene lost 5 bases and the J gene lost 4 bases, with 15 bases spanning the gap. CDR3 size: 15 residues. This sample is part of a study of tissue T cells after allogeneic stem cell transplantation. Broader study findings: Only a limited share of tissue TCRs appeared in blood or spleen.

Survey-depth TCRbeta CDR3 sequencing reported V/J genes and productive frequencies. Sequenced by immunoSEQ multiplex PCR; TCRdb stores in-frame clones only, minus some. The profile shows over 25,000 clones, 85% of them singletons. The sequence was obtained from a woman aged 18 to 49 who later had graft-versus-host disease after an allogeneic stem cell transplant. V gene TRBV7-2 combines with J gene TRBJ1-5, with D perhaps matching TRBD1 (5 bases). The source material was blood, sampled before transplantation. Written as DNA, the CDR3 is TGTGCCAGCAGCCGGCGTGGGGGGGGGAATCAGCCCCAGCATTTT. It is translated as CASSRRGGGNQPQHF.